This T cell receptor (beta chain) was documented in a study of T cell repertoires in cytomegalovirus infection. As for the study in general: CMV infection together with matching HLA type was indicated by public TCR beta signatures. Study conclusions and caveats: Dominating the ex vivo response were HLA-C-restricted CMV-specific TCR beta clonotypes.

The CDR3 extends over 13 amino acids. Trimming removed 4 bases from V and 8 bases from J, with 12 bases in between. CDR1 is SGHVS and CDR2 is FQNEAQ in the germline V gene. This clonotype was seen more than once but under ten times. Its antigen is as yet unknown. TCRdb re-derived calls from the reads in MiXCR, one entry per CDR3 protein. The profile shows around 490,000 distinct CDR3 sequences, approximately 26% of them singletons. The rearrangement uses TRBV7-8 and TRBJ2-4; no reliable D call. This receptor was obtained from a human donor in good health (CMV status not recorded). Some clones in this sample may be carry-over from other donors' samples. Specimen: PBMCs. CDR3 region: CASSSEAQDIQYF. The CDR3 coding sequence is TGTGCCAGCAGCTCCGAGGCGCAGGACATTCAGTACTTC.